The 8 T cell receptor beta chains below come from one sample, sequenced in a study of T cell repertoires in cytomegalovirus infection. No antigen has been identified for these receptors. A single record per CDR3 protein comes from TCRdb applying MiXCR to the reads. The sample yields around 200,000 distinct CDR3 sequences, 35% to 40% seen once. The specimen was CD8+ T cells from cultured PBMCs, collected from culture after CMV antigen stimulation. The receptors originated from a human donor in good health (CMV status not recorded). Some clones in this sample may be carry-over from other donors' samples.

This clonotype has just a few counts. The J gene is TRBJ1-2, the V gene TRBV6-5; 11 nucleotides match TRBD1. The CDR3 is made up of 14 amino acids. Germline lookup yields CDR1 MNHEY and CDR2 SVGAGI. V lost 5 bases and J lost 8; bases outside the gene matches: 7. CDR3 loop: CASSPPGQGEGYTF. The CDR3 nucleotides read TGTGCCAGCAGTCCTCCGGGACAGGGGGAAGGCTACACCTTC.

The CDR3 sequence: CASSFGGVGQPQHF. CDR3 DNA sequence: TGTGCCAGCAGCTTTGGGGGGGTTGGTCAGCCCCAGCATTTT. The chain carries TRBV7-2 and TRBJ1-5; D perhaps matches TRBD1 (5 bases). Germline V CDR1 and CDR2: SGHTA, FQGNSA. CDR3 length: 14 amino acids. Trimming removed 3 bases at V and 6 bases at J, with 12 bases between.

The J gene is TRBJ2-3, the V gene TRBV6-2 or TRBV6-3; 7 bases map to TRBD1. The junction had 14 bases not matched to a gene; V was cut back by 6 bases and J by 5 bases. The CDR3 length is 16 residues. Germline CDR1 reads MNHEY; CDR2 reads SVGEGT. CDR3 nucleotide sequence: TGTGCCAGCAGAACGAGACAGGGTTTTTACCGAGATACGCAGTATTTT. Its translation: CASRTRQGFYRDTQYF.

V and J are TRBV7-8 and TRBJ2-1; D is unresolved. The V end was cut by 5 bases, the J end by 0 bases, with 14 bases between. Germline CDR1 reads SGHVS; CDR2 reads FQNEAQ. The CDR3 runs 16 residues. CDR3 amino acids: CASSLMGADSYNEQFF. CDR3 DNA sequence: TGTGCCAGCAGCCTAATGGGCGCGGACTCCTACAATGAGCAGTTCTTC.

The rearrangement links TRBV10-3 to TRBJ2-5, with a weak D call TRBD2 (6 bases). Per germline, CDR1 ENHRY and CDR2 SYGVKD. The ends were cut back, 0 bases at V and 2 bases at J, with 10 bases in the middle. The CDR3 contains 15 residues. The CDR3 region is CAISESGGRQETQYF. CDR3 DNA sequence: TGTGCCATCAGTGAGTCCGGGGGTCGGCAAGAGACCCAGTACTTC.

This clonotype was seen just once. The chain couples TRBV7-6 to TRBJ2-1; D call uncertain. Germline V gene lookup returns CDR1 SGHVS and CDR2 FNYEAQ. V lost 5 bases and J lost 5, with 7 bases in between. There are 12 residues in the CDR3. As DNA, the CDR3 is TGTGCCAGCAGCACATTTAACAATGAGCAGTTCTTC. This sequence encodes CASSTFNNEQFF.

V is TRBV12-3 or TRBV12-4 and J is TRBJ1-2; 10 positions agree with TRBD1. Germline trimming cut 5 bases from V and 4 bases from J; bases unmatched to any gene: 13. This CDR3 is 17 amino acids long. The CDR3 reads CASSIRDRGSSGYGYTF. The DNA of the CDR3 is TGTGCCAGCAGTATCCGGGACAGGGGATCGTCGGGCTATGGCTACACCTTC.

The rearrangement joins TRBV15 to TRBJ2-3, with TRBD2 identical over 8 bases. The CDR3 is 15 residues long. The germline CDR1 and CDR2 sequences are LNHNV and YYDKDF (reference sequence). J gave up 5 bases and V 8 bases, and 12 bases lay outside the gene matches. The CDR3 nucleotides read TGTGCCACCTCCCAGAGCAAGCTAGCGGGAGATACGCAGTATTTT. It encodes CATSQSKLAGDTQYF.